The 5 T cell receptor beta chains in this list originate from one sample, sequenced in a study of T cell responses to AZD1222 COVID-19 vaccine. TCRdb keeps only in-frame clones here, not all; method: immunoSEQ multiplex PCR. The repertoire has some 200,000 clones, about 92% of them found once; the top ten carry 3.5% to 5%. The material was peripheral blood, obtained on day 0 of AZD1222 vaccination. The receptors were sampled from an adult in good health.

The chain is built from TRBV6-5 and TRBJ2-5, with 9 bases identical to TRBD1. The CDR3 loop spans 15 amino acids. With 6 bases clipped from V and 5 bases from J, the junction kept 10 bases outside the gene matches. The germline V gene encodes CDR1 MNHEY and CDR2 SVGAGI. Written as DNA, the CDR3 is TGTGCCAGCAGGGGTCGACAGGGGGGATTGGAGACCCAGTACTTC. Translated: CASRGRQGGLETQYF.

This clone appeared once. The gene calls are TRBV10-1 and TRBJ2-1; 12 bases line up with TRBD2. CDR1 and CDR2 from the germline V gene are WNHNN and SYGVQD (reference sequence). With V trimmed by 7 bases and J by 7 bases, 8 bases remained unmatched. This CDR3 is built from 15 residues. The CDR3 DNA sequence: TGCGCCAGCAATACACTAGCGGGAGGTACAAATGAGCAGTTCTTC. Residues: CASNTLAGGTNEQFF.

The V call is TRBV11-2, the J call TRBJ2-1; maybe TRBD2 (6 bases). V lost 0 bases, J lost 2 bases, and 8 bases lay in between. The CDR3 contains 15 residues. CDR1 and CDR2 from the germline V gene are SGHAT and FQNNGV. The CDR3 loop reads CASSLDLATYNEQFF. DNA for the CDR3: TGTGCCAGCAGCTTAGATCTAGCGACCTACAATGAGCAGTTCTTC. Combining the CDR3 with reference TRBV11-2 and TRBJ2-1 gives the whole variable domain EAGVAQSPRYKIIEKRQSVAFWCNPISGHATLYWYQQILGQGPKLLIQFQNNGVVDDSQLPKDRFSAERLKGVDSTLKIQPAKLEDSAVYLCASSLDLATYNEQFFGPGTRLTVL.

V gene TRBV3-1 (or the pseudogene TRBV3-2) combines with J gene TRBJ1-2; D not resolved. Germline V gene data show CDR1 as LGHDT and CDR2 as YNNKEL (reference sequence). Trimming pared 4 bases from V and 6 bases from J, leaving 12 bases between. CDR3 size: 13 residues. CDR3 sequence: CASSPDPRDGYTF. CDR3 nucleotide sequence: TGTGCCAGCAGCCCAGACCCCCGGGATGGCTACACCTTC.

The rearrangement uses TRBV19 and TRBJ1-2; D not certain. Trimming took 5 bases from V and 4 from J, leaving 17 bases between them. Germline values: CDR1 LNHDA, CDR2 SQIVND (reference sequence). CDR3 length equals 15 residues. The CDR3 bases are TGTGCCAGTAGTCCCTGGACCATTGACGGCTATGGCTACACCTTC. Amino acid sequence: CASSPWTIDGYGYTF.